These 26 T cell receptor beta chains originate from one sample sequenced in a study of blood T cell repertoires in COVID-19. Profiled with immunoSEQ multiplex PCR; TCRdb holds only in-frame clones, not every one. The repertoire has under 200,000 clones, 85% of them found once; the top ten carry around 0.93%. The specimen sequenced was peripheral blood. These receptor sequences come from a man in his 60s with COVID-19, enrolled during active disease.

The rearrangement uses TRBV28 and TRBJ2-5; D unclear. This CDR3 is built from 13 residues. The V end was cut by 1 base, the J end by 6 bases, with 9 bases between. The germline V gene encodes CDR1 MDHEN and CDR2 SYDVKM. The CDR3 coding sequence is TGTGCCAGCAGTTTATCCCAGTCGAAGACCCAGTACTTC. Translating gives CASSLSQSKTQYF.

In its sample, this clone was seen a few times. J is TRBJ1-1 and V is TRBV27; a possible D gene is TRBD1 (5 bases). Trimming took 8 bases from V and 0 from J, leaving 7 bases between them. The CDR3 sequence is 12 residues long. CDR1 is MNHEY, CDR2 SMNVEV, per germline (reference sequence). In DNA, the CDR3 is TGTGCCAGCCGACAGATGAACACTGAAGCTTTCTTT. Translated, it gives CASRQMNTEAFF.

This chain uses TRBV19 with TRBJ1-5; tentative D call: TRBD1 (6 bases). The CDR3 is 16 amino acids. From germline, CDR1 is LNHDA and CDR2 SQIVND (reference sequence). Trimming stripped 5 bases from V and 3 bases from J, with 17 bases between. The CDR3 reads CASSAYSTGYNQPQHF. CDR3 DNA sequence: TGTGCCAGTAGTGCCTACTCGACAGGTTACAATCAGCCCCAGCATTTT.

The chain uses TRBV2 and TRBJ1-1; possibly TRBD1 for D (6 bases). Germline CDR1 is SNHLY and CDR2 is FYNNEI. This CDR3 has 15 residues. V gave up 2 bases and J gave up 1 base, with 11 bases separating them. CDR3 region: CASSEKGTPNTEAFF. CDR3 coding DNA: TGTGCCAGCAGTGAAAAGGGGACACCGAACACTGAAGCTTTCTTT.

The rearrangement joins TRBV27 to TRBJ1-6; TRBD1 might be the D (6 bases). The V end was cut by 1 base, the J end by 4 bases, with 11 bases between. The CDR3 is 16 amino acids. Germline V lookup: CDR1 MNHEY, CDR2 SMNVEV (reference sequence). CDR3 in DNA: TGTGCCAGCAGTTTATACCCACAGGGTTATAATTCACCCCTCCACTTT. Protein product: CASSLYPQGYNSPLHF.

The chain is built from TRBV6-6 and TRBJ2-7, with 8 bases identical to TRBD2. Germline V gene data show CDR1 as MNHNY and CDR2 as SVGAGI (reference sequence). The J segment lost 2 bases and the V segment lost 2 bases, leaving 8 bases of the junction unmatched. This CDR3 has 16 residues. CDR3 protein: CASSYLGSGATYEQYF. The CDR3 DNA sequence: TGTGCCAGCAGTTACCTCGGTAGCGGGGCTACCTACGAGCAGTACTTC.

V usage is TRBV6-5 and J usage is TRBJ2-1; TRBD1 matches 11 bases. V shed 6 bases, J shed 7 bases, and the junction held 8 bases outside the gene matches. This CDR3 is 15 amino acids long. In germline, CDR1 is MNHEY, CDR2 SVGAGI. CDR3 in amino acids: CASSHRDRGWNEQFF. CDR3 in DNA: TGTGCCAGCAGCCACCGGGACAGGGGGTGGAATGAGCAGTTCTTC.

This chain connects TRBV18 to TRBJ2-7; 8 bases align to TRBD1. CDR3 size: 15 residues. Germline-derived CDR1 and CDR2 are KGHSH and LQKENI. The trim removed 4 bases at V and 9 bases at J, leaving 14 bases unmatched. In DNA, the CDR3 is TGTGCCAGCTCACAACCCGGACAGGGAAGTACTGGGCAGTACTTC. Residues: CASSQPGQGSTGQYF.

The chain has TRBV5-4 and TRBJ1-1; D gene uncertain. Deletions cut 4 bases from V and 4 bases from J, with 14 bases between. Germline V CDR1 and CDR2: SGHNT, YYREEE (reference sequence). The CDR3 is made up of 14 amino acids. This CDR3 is CASSAQMAGTEAFF. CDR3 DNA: TGTGCCAGCAGCGCCCAGATGGCAGGCACTGAAGCTTTCTTT.

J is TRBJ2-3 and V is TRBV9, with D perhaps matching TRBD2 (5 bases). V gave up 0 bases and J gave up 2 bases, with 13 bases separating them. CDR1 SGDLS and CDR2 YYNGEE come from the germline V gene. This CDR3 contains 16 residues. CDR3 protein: CASSVEDSHLTDTQYF. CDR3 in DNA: TGTGCCAGCAGCGTAGAGGACTCCCATCTCACAGATACGCAGTATTTT.

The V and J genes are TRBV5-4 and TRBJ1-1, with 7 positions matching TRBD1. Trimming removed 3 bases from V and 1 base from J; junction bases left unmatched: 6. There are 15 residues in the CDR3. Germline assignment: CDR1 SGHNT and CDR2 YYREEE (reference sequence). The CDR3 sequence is CASSWIGTANTEAFF. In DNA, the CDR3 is TGTGCCAGCAGCTGGATCGGGACAGCGAACACTGAAGCTTTCTTT.

The DNA of the CDR3 is TGTGCCAGCACCACTAGCTACGAGCAGTACTTC. Translated: CASTTSYEQYF. The V and J genes are TRBV28 and TRBJ2-7, with a tentative D call TRBD2 (5 bases). Germline lookup yields CDR1 MDHEN and CDR2 SYDVKM. The CDR3 length is 11 residues. V dropped 7 bases and J dropped 3 bases, with 7 bases sitting between them.

In DNA form, the CDR3 reads TGTGCCAGCACCTTGACAAGCCCTTCTAACTATGGCTACACCTTC. It yields the protein CASTLTSPSNYGYTF. This rearrangement joins TRBV7-9 to TRBJ1-2; D not resolved. Germline V gene sequence: CDR1 SEHNR, CDR2 FQNEAQ (reference sequence). The CDR3 is made up of 15 amino acids. V was pared by 7 bases and J by 0 bases, with 15 bases between.

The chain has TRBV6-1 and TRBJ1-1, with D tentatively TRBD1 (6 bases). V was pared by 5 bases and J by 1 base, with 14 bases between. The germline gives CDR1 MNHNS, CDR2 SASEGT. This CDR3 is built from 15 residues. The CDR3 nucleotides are TGTGCCAGCAGTCGGACAGCTAGTGAGAACACTGAAGCTTTCTTT. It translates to CASSRTASENTEAFF.

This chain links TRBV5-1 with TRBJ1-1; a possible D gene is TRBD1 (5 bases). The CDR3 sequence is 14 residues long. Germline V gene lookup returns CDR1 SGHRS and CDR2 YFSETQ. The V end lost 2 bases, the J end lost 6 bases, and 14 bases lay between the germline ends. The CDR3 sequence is CASSFGGSNAEAFF. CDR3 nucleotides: TGCGCCAGCAGCTTTGGGGGGTCCAACGCTGAAGCTTTCTTT.

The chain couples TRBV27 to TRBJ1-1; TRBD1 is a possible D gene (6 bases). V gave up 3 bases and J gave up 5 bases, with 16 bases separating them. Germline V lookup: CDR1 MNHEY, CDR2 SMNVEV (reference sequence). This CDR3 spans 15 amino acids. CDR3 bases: TGTGCCAGCAGTTTCTATCGGGGAGGGGGAACTGAAGCTTTCTTT. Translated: CASSFYRGGGTEAFF.

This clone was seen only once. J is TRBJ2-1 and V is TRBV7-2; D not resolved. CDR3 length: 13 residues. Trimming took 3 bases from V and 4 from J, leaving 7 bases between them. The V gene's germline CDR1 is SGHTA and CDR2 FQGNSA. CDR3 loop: CASSFALYNEQFF. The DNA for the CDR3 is TGTGCCAGCAGCTTTGCACTTTACAATGAGCAGTTCTTC.

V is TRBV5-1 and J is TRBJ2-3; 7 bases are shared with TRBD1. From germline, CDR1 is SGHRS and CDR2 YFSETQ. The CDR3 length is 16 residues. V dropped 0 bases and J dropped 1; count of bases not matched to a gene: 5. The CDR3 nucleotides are TGCGCCAGCAGCTTGGTTAGCACAGGGGGCACAGATACGCAGTATTTT. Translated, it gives CASSLVSTGGTDTQYF.

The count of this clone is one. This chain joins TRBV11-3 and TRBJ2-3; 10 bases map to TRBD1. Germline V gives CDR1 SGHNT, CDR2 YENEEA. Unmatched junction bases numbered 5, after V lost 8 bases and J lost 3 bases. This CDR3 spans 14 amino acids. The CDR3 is CASGPGQGTDTQYF. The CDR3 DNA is TGTGCCAGCGGACCGGGACAGGGGACAGATACGCAGTATTTT.

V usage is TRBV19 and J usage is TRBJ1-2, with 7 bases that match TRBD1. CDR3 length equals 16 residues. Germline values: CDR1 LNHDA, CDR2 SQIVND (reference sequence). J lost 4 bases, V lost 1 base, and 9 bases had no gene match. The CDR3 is CASSIGVLTGSYGYTF. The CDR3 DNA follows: TGTGCCAGTAGTATAGGCGTCCTGACAGGGAGCTATGGCTACACCTTC.

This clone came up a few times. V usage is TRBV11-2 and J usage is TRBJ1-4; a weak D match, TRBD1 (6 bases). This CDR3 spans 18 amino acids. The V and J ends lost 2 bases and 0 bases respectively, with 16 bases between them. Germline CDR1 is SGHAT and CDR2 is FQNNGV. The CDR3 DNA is TGTGCCAGCAGCTTAAACCCCCCCGGACAGACAACTAATGAAAAACTGTTTTTT. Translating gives CASSLNPPGQTTNEKLFF.

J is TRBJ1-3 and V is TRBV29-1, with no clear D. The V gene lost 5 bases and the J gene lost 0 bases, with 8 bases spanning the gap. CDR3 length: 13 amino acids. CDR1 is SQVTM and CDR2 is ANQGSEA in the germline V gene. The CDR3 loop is CSVRWASGNTIYF. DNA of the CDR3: TGCAGCGTTCGATGGGCCTCTGGAAACACCATATATTTT.

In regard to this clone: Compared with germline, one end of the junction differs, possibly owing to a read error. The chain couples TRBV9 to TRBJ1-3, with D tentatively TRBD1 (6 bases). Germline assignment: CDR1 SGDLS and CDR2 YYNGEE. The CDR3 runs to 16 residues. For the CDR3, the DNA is TGTGCCGGCAGCGTAGGGGCGGGGGCCCCTGGAAACACCATATATTTT. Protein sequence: CAGSVGAGAPGNTIYF.

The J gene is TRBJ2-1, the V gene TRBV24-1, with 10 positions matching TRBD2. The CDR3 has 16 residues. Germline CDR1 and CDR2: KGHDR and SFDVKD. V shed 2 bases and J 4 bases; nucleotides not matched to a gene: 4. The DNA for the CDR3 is TGTGCCACCAGTGATTGGGGGACTAGCGAATACAATGAGCAGTTCTTC. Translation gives CATSDWGTSEYNEQFF.

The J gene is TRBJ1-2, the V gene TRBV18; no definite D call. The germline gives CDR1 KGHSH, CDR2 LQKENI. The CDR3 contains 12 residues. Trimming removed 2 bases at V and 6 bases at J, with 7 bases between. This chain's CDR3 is CASSPKGDGYTF. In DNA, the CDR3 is TGTGCCAGCTCACCAAAAGGAGATGGCTACACCTTC.

CDR3 amino acids: CAWSGVGVHQPQHF. In DNA form, the CDR3 reads TGTGCCTGGAGCGGAGTGGGAGTCCATCAGCCCCAGCATTTT. The J gene is TRBJ1-5, the V gene TRBV30; no clear D gene. Germline CDR1 GTSNPN, CDR2 SVGIG (reference sequence). The CDR3 has 14 residues. V was cut by 3 bases and J by 5 bases, with 14 bases left in between.